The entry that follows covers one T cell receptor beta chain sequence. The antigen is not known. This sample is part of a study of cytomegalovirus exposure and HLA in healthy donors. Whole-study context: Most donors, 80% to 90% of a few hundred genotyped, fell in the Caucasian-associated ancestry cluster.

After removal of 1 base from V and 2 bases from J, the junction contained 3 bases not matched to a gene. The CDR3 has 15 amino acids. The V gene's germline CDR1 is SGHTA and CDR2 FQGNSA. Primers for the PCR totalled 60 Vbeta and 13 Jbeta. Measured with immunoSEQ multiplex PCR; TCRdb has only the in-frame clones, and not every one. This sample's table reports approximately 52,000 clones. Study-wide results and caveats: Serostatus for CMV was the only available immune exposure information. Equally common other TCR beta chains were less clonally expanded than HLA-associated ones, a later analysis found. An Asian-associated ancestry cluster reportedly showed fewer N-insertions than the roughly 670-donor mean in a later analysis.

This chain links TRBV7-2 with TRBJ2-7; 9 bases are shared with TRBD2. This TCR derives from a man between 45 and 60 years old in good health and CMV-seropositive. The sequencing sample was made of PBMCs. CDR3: CASSLVRTSAYEQYF. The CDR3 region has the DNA TGTGCCAGCAGCTTAGTTAGGACTAGCGCCTACGAGCAGTACTTC.